This T cell receptor (beta chain) was retrieved from a study of T cells after yellow fever vaccination. About the study: Those fractions that held only low numbers of cells were prepared using the SMART-Seq v4 Ultra Low Input RNA kit. Study observations and caveats: Subsequent booster samples again held most clones from primary vaccination (96% CD4, just under 90% CD8). The secondary response was weaker but peaked faster, day 5 versus 15.

Template switching by 5'RACE produced TCR cDNA, adding a universal primer site and UMIs. MiXCR was run by TCRdb on the 5' RACE reads, yielding one entry per CDR3 protein. The table lists approximately 510,000 distinct CDR3 sequences, about a fifth of them singletons. Germline V gene sequence: CDR1 MNHEY, CDR2 SVGAGI. This CDR3 has 13 residues. Trimming removed 2 bases from V and 5 bases from J, with 9 bases in between. This clonotype has more than one count but fewer than ten. The target antigen is unknown. This TCR was recovered from a young man who received the YFV17D yellow fever vaccine. The V call is TRBV6-5, the J call TRBJ1-1; no clear D. The material was PBMCs, obtained roughly 23 days after the first yellow fever vaccination. The CDR3 is CASSYIPKTEAFF. The DNA for the CDR3 is TGTGCCAGCAGTTACATCCCGAAGACTGAAGCTTTCTTT.